This T cell receptor (beta chain) originates from a study of T cells in Graves' hyperthyroidism and ophthalmopathy. About the study: Once the initial diagnosis was made, peripheral blood was obtained before any treatment. General study points: Peripheral blood also featured most of the thyroid clonotypes expanded above 0.001.

Amplification yielded TCR beta CDR3 regions, with RNA transcripts as the source. The HTBI primer set served for first-round RT-PCR of the TCR CDR3. MiXCR, run by TCRdb on the multiplex PCR reads, gives a single entry per CDR3 protein. This repertoire shows roughly 700,000 distinct CDR3 sequences, 30% to 40% found once; its top ten account for around 29%. V lost 5 bases to trimming and J lost 4 bases, with 14 bases between them. There are 14 residues in the CDR3. Germline V gene sequence: CDR1 MNHEY, CDR2 SVGAGI. Diagnoses used clinical symptoms, serum thyroxine and TRAb, thyroid ultrasound and orbital computed tomography. This clonotype was counted between two and nine times. Its antigen is not known.

The sequenced sample consisted of blood. The gene calls are TRBV6-5 and TRBJ1-2; D is unclear. The source of this sequence is a woman aged 35 to 49 with Graves' hyperthyroidism. The DNA for the CDR3 is TGTGCCAGCAGTGAGGAAACAGTGTTCTATGGCTACACCTTC. Translation: CASSEETVFYGYTF.